This is a list of T cell receptor beta chains from one sample in a study of shared clonotypes between healthy human individuals. Sequencing used immunoSEQ multiplex PCR; TCRdb keeps in-frame clones, though not all of them. The table shows millions of clones, with 90% to 95% occurring only once. Sequencing input: naive CD4+ T cells sorted from blood. These receptors all come from a man between 18 and 29 years old in good health. The CDR3 runs from the conserved cysteine through the conserved F or W. D genes are given only for firm matches. Size is omitted from some rows. Given values are once, few, many or a class for expanded clones.

size: few
V: TRBV5-1
J: TRBJ2-5
D: TRBD1
CDR3: CASRTGDYRGETQYF
DNA: TGCGCCAGCAGGACCGGAGACTACAGGGGGGAGACCCAGTACTTC

size: NA
V: TRBV4-1
J: TRBJ1-2
D: NA
CDR3: CASSQDVGARDYTF
DNA: TGCGCCAGCAGCCAAGATGTGGGGGCGCGGGACTACACCTTC

size: NA
V: TRBV7-2
J: TRBJ2-1
D: NA
CDR3: CASSLGGPSYNEQFF
DNA: TGTGCCAGCAGCTTGGGGGGTCCCTCCTACAATGAGCAGTTCTTC

size: NA
V: TRBV6-1
J: TRBJ1-5
D: NA
CDR3: CASSEDIYHYSNQPQHF
DNA: TGTGCCAGCAGTGAAGATATATACCACTATAGCAATCAGCCCCAGCATTTT

size: NA
V: TRBV18
J: TRBJ1-5
D: NA
CDR3: CASSPLSGNQPQHF
DNA: TGTGCCAGCTCACCCCTCTCTGGCAATCAGCCCCAGCATTTT

size: NA
V: TRBV5-8
J: TRBJ1-5
D: TRBD1
CDR3: CASSFRGGPNQPQHF
DNA: TGTGCCAGCAGCTTTAGAGGGGGCCCCAATCAGCCCCAGCATTTT

size: once
V: TRBV7-2
J: TRBJ2-1
D: TRBD2
CDR3: CASSSTRASGRHEQFF
DNA: TGTGCCAGCAGCTCAACGAGGGCTAGCGGGAGACATGAGCAGTTCTTC

size: NA
V: TRBV14
J: TRBJ2-1
D: NA
CDR3: CASSQDRVEQFF
DNA: TGTGCCAGCAGCCAAGACAGGGTGGAGCAGTTCTTC

size: NA
V: TRBV5-1
J: TRBJ1-6
D: NA
CDR3: CASSLEGLPNSPLHF
DNA: TGCGCCAGCAGCTTGGAAGGGCTGCCTAATTCACCCCTCCACTTT

size: NA
V: TRBV18
J: TRBJ2-5
D: NA
CDR3: CASSQGSETQYF
DNA: TGTGCCAGCTCACAGGGCTCGGAGACCCAGTACTTC

size: few
V: TRBV6-5
J: TRBJ1-6
D: NA
CDR3: CASSYGREGNSPLHF
DNA: TGTGCCAGCAGTTACGGCAGGGAGGGAAATTCACCCCTCCACTTT

size: NA
V: TRBV2
J: TRBJ1-1
D: NA
CDR3: CASRTGISRSEAFF
DNA: TGTGCCAGCAGGACGGGAATCTCAAGGTCGGAAGCTTTCTTT

size: NA
V: TRBV6-5
J: TRBJ1-1
D: NA
CDR3: CASSYTGHTEAFF
DNA: TGTGCCAGCAGTTACACAGGGCACACTGAAGCTTTCTTT

size: NA
V: TRBV10-3
J: TRBJ2-7
D: NA
CDR3: CAISDRGLESYEQYF
DNA: TGTGCCATCAGTGACCGGGGATTGGAGTCCTACGAGCAGTACTTC

size: NA
V: TRBV18
J: TRBJ1-3
D: TRBD1
CDR3: CASSPTGDGNTIYF
DNA: TGTGCCAGCTCACCCACAGGGGACGGAAACACCATATATTTT

size: NA
V: TRBV20-1
J: TRBJ2-1
D: NA
CDR3: CSARPGTLGFF
DNA: TGCAGTGCTCGCCCCGGGACCCTGGGGTTCTTC